This T cell receptor beta chain was found in a study of blood T cell repertoires in COVID-19. There are 16 residues in the CDR3. The germline V gene has CDR1 SGHKS and CDR2 YYEKEE (reference sequence). V was shortened by 4 bases and J by 5 bases, with 18 bases between the two germline ends. TCRdb's copy holds only in-frame clones and misses some; the assay was immunoSEQ multiplex PCR. The sample consists of 200,000 or so clones, 92% of them appearing once. The sequencing sample was made of peripheral blood. The chain combines TRBV5-5 with TRBJ1-4, with D possibly matching TRBD1 (6 bases). The sequence was obtained from a man aged 60 to 69 with COVID-19, enrolled during active disease. Written as DNA, the CDR3 is TGTGCCAGCAGCGGCTTGTTGGACAGCCCCAATGAAAAACTGTTTTTT. Amino acid sequence: CASSGLLDSPNEKLFF.